The next 10 T cell receptor beta chains were all read from a single sample in a study of beta chain features in type 1 diabetes. The investigators reverse transcribed all of the isolated RNA, so they sequenced expressed TCRB transcripts. The repertoire was sequenced with immunoSEQ multiplex PCR; TCRdb's copy has only in-frame clones and lacks some. The sample yields over 300,000 clones, less than 10% seen once. The sequenced material came from central memory CD4+ T cells from blood. The receptor source for this set is a woman between 18 and 29 years old in good health.

The J gene is TRBJ1-5, the V gene TRBV7-2; D is ambiguous. Trimming removed 5 bases at V and 5 bases at J, with 10 bases between. CDR1 and CDR2 from the germline V gene are SGHTA and FQGNSA. The CDR3 totals 13 residues. CDR3 residues: CASSADSDQPQHF. The CDR3 DNA reads as TGTGCCAGCAGCGCAGACTCGGATCAGCCCCAGCATTTT.

In its sample, this clone was seen a few times. The CDR3 loop reads CASSSKGWSAQETQYF. In nucleotides, the CDR3 is TGTGCCAGCAGCTCCAAGGGGTGGTCGGCCCAAGAGACCCAGTACTTC. The rearrangement links TRBV7-6 to TRBJ2-5; D might be TRBD1 (5 bases). V lost 4 bases and J 1 base, leaving 16 bases between the germline ends. This CDR3 is 16 amino acids long. The germline CDR1 and CDR2 sequences are SGHVS and FNYEAQ. Full variable domain (outside the CDR3, taken from reference TRBV7-6 and TRBJ2-5): GAGVSQSPRYKVTKRGQDVALRCDPISGHVSLYWYRQALGQGPEFLTYFNYEAQQDKSGLPNDRFSAERPEGSISTLTIQRTEQRDSAMYRCASSSKGWSAQETQYFGPGTRLLVL.

In this sample, this clone turned up a few times. The J gene is TRBJ2-1, the V gene TRBV11-2; D remains ambiguous. Trimming took off 4 bases at V and 8 bases at J, with 15 bases between the two ends. Germline V gives CDR1 SGHAT, CDR2 FQNNGV. This CDR3 comprises 14 residues. The CDR3: CASSSAVSSHEQFF. The CDR3 DNA reads as TGTGCCAGCAGCTCAGCAGTTTCTTCGCATGAGCAGTTCTTC.

This clone occurred a few times. The V and J genes are TRBV7-9 and TRBJ1-2; D is perhaps TRBD1 (6 bases). The V end was cut by 5 bases, the J end by 8 bases, with 15 bases between. There are 13 residues in the CDR3. The germline CDR1 and CDR2 sequences are SEHNR and FQNEAQ (reference sequence). DNA for the CDR3: TGTGCCAGCAGCCTAACAGGGTACGAAGGCTACACCTTC. Protein: CASSLTGYEGYTF.

As DNA, the CDR3 is TGTGCCAGCAGCGTAGCCCGAACAGGGGAGTACTATGGCTACACCTTC. This sequence encodes CASSVARTGEYYGYTF. The chain couples TRBV9 to TRBJ1-2; TRBD1 aligns across 7 bases. The CDR3 length is 16 residues. V gave up 0 bases and J gave up 3 bases; unmatched junction bases: 8. CDR1 and CDR2 (germline): SGDLS, YYNGEE.

The sample holds many counts of this clone. This chain joins TRBV6-6 and TRBJ2-1; TRBD2 is a possible D gene (6 bases). Deletions cut 0 bases from V and 13 bases from J, with 16 bases between. Germline loops: CDR1 MNHNY, CDR2 SVGAGI (reference sequence). The CDR3 consists of 14 residues. The CDR3 sequence is CASSYSTAGGSQFF. The CDR3 DNA reads as TGTGCCAGCAGTTACTCGACAGCCGGGGGTAGCCAGTTCTTC.

This clone showed up just a few times. The chain combines TRBV9 with TRBJ1-1; 8 bases fit TRBD1. The CDR3 has 14 residues. Trimming at V came to 0 bases and at J to 4 bases, leaving 2 bases not matched to a gene. CDR1 and CDR2 (germline): SGDLS, YYNGEE. The CDR3 spells CASSVVTGGTEAFF. The CDR3 coding sequence is TGTGCCAGCAGCGTAGTAACAGGGGGCACTGAAGCTTTCTTT.

This clone has only a few counts. The chain joins TRBV19 to TRBJ2-7; D ambiguous. Trimming removed 4 bases from V and 0 bases from J, with 7 bases in between. Germline V gene lookup returns CDR1 LNHDA and CDR2 SQIVND (reference sequence). This CDR3 comprises 13 residues. In nucleotides, the CDR3 is TGTGCCAGTAGTAGTGGCCGCTCCTACGAGCAGTACTTC. This codes for CASSSGRSYEQYF.

CDR3 nucleotide sequence: TGTGCCAGCAGCTACCTAGGAGATACGCAGTATTTT. Translation: CASSYLGDTQYF. This chain joins TRBV11-2 and TRBJ2-3, with D hard to call. This CDR3 has 12 amino acids. Germline V gene lookup returns CDR1 SGHAT and CDR2 FQNNGV. V was cut by 4 bases and J by 5 bases, with 7 bases left in between. Full variable domain (outside the CDR3, taken from reference TRBV11-2 and TRBJ2-3): EAGVAQSPRYKIIEKRQSVAFWCNPISGHATLYWYQQILGQGPKLLIQFQNNGVVDDSQLPKDRFSAERLKGVDSTLKIQPAKLEDSAVYLCASSYLGDTQYFGPGTRLTVL.

This clone was observed a few times. The chain has TRBV7-8 and TRBJ2-1; 13 positions match TRBD2. The CDR3 spans 18 residues. Germline assignment: CDR1 SGHVS and CDR2 FQNEAQ. V lost 6 bases, J lost 9 bases, and 17 bases stayed unmatched. Written as DNA, the CDR3 is TGTGCCAGCAGACCCACGGTACTAGCGGGAGGGCAGGTTGTTGAGCAGTTCTTC. It is translated as CASRPTVLAGGQVVEQFF.